These 4 T cell receptor beta chains were sequenced from one sample in a study of human T cells and chemical hapten exposure. Time point noted: pre-sensitization, week 0. Specified treatment: therapeutic diphenylcyclopropenone sensitization with weekly scalp DPC. MiXCR, run by TCRdb on the RACE reads, gives a single entry per CDR3 protein. The sample has a few hundred thousand distinct CDR3 sequences, 5.5% seen once; the top ten hold less than 9%. Sequencing used whole blood, obtained in connection with sensitization to the hapten diphenylcyclopropenone (DPC). All receptors derive from a woman between 18 and 29 years old with alopecia areata. Some clones in this sample may be carry-over from other donors' samples.

This clonotype has ten or more counts. This chain connects TRBV6-6 to TRBJ1-5, with a possible D match to TRBD1 (6 bases). Trimming stripped 7 bases from V and 9 bases from J, with 16 bases between. The germline V gene has CDR1 MNHNY and CDR2 SVGAGI (reference sequence). This CDR3 contains 13 residues. The CDR3 region has the DNA TGTGCCAGCACCAAAGGGGGAACTCGGCCCCAGCATTTT. This sequence encodes CASTKGGTRPQHF.

V gene TRBV12-3 or TRBV12-4 combines with J gene TRBJ1-3; 7 bases map to TRBD1. Trimming took 4 bases from V and 3 from J; bases not matched to a gene: 6. The CDR3 consists of 15 residues. CDR3 sequence (DNA): TGTGCCAGCAGTTACAGGGGTTCGATTGGAAACACCATATATTTT. This codes for CASSYRGSIGNTIYF.

This clonotype showed up many times. This chain links TRBV2 with TRBJ1-5; D possibly corresponds to TRBD1 (5 bases). The CDR3 has 17 residues. Germline V gives CDR1 SNHLY, CDR2 FYNNEI. V was shortened by 1 base and J by 0 bases, with 13 bases between the two germline ends. CDR3 sequence reads: CASSEEARQYSNQPQHF. The CDR3, as DNA: TGTGCCAGCAGTGAAGAGGCGCGACAGTATAGCAATCAGCCCCAGCATTTT.

This clonotype was detected ten times or more. V usage is TRBV6-2 or TRBV6-3 and J usage is TRBJ1-5, with 10 bases that match TRBD1. The CDR3 spans 19 residues. Trimming cost V 2 bases and J 0 bases; bases outside gene matches: 10. Germline values: CDR1 MNHEY, CDR2 SVGEGT. CDR3 sequence: CASSYQRQGAGYSNQPQHF. The CDR3, as DNA: TGTGCCAGCAGTTACCAAAGACAGGGGGCAGGTTATAGCAATCAGCCCCAGCATTTT.